The rows below give T cell receptor beta chains drawn from one sample of a study of beta chain features in type 1 diabetes. Sequenced by immunoSEQ multiplex PCR; TCRdb stores in-frame clones only, minus some. The data contain nearly 250,000 clones, roughly 15% of them seen just once; the ten biggest clones take up roughly 0.028%. Sequencing used naive CD4+ T cells from blood. The receptors were sampled from a middle-aged woman in good health. Both conserved end residues are part of each CDR3. The order of the fields is V gene, D gene, clone size, J gene, CDR3 DNA, CDR3 protein. The D gene is left open where the match is weak. Where a row states a size, it is once, few, many or the class of an expanded clone; other rows omit it.

V gene: TRBV6-5; D gene: TRBD1; clone size: NA; J gene: TRBJ1-1; CDR3 DNA: TGTGCCAGCAGTCTCATGCAGGGGGGTAATACTGAAGCTTTCTTT; CDR3 protein: CASSLMQGGNTEAFF
V gene: TRBV5-1; D gene: TRBD2; clone size: NA; J gene: TRBJ2-5; CDR3 DNA: TGCGCCAGCAGCTCCCAGCCCTCTAGCGGGGGGATCCAAGAGACCCAGTACTTC; CDR3 protein: CASSSQPSSGGIQETQYF
V gene: TRBV5-1; D gene: TRBD2; clone size: NA; J gene: TRBJ2-5; CDR3 DNA: TGCGCCAGCAGGGGGACTAGCGGGGATGGCACCCAGTACTTC; CDR3 protein: CASRGTSGDGTQYF
V gene: TRBV7-2; D gene: NA; clone size: few; J gene: TRBJ2-1; CDR3 DNA: TGTGCCAGCAGCTTAGGCACTGTATACAATGAGCAGTTCTTC; CDR3 protein: CASSLGTVYNEQFF
V gene: TRBV7-6; D gene: NA; clone size: NA; J gene: TRBJ1-2; CDR3 DNA: TGTGCCAGCAGCTTAGAGAGCGGGAAAGGCTATGGCTACACCTTC; CDR3 protein: CASSLESGKGYGYTF
V gene: TRBV2; D gene: NA; clone size: NA; J gene: TRBJ1-2; CDR3 DNA: TGTGCCAGCGGCGGGGGCAGGTGGGCCAACTATGGCTACACCTTC; CDR3 protein: CASGGGRWANYGYTF
V gene: TRBV11-2; D gene: TRBD1; clone size: few; J gene: TRBJ2-7; CDR3 DNA: TGTGCCAGCAGCACCGACAGGGGGCTCTACGAGCAGTACTTC; CDR3 protein: CASSTDRGLYEQYF
V gene: TRBV6-1; D gene: TRBD1; clone size: few; J gene: TRBJ1-4; CDR3 DNA: TGTGCCAGCGTAACCGGGACAGGGCTGGAAAAACTGTTTTTT; CDR3 protein: CASVTGTGLEKLFF
V gene: TRBV12-5; D gene: TRBD1; clone size: few; J gene: TRBJ1-2; CDR3 DNA: TGTGCTGCCAGGGGGGACTATGGCTACACCTTC; CDR3 protein: CAARGDYGYTF
V gene: TRBV7-2; D gene: NA; clone size: few; J gene: TRBJ2-7; CDR3 DNA: TGTGCCAGCAGTGTTACATCGAACTACGAGCAGTACTTC; CDR3 protein: CASSVTSNYEQYF
V gene: TRBV7-9; D gene: NA; clone size: few; J gene: TRBJ2-5; CDR3 DNA: TGTGCCTTTGCAACACAAGAGACCCAGTACTTC; CDR3 protein: CAFATQETQYF
V gene: TRBV9; D gene: NA; clone size: NA; J gene: TRBJ1-2; CDR3 DNA: TGTGCCAGCAGCGACGACAGATATGGCTACACCTTC; CDR3 protein: CASSDDRYGYTF
V gene: TRBV5-1; D gene: NA; clone size: once; J gene: TRBJ1-1; CDR3 DNA: TGCGCCAGCAGCTTCGAACAAACAGCCCCGAACACTGAAGCTTTCTTT; CDR3 protein: CASSFEQTAPNTEAFF
V gene: TRBV2; D gene: TRBD1; clone size: few; J gene: TRBJ1-2; CDR3 DNA: TGTGCCAGCAGTGACAGGACAGGGAGGTCCCTCTTCTATGGCTACACCTTC; CDR3 protein: CASSDRTGRSLFYGYTF
V gene: TRBV19; D gene: TRBD1; clone size: NA; J gene: TRBJ2-7; CDR3 DNA: TGTGCCAGTAGTCCAGGGGGTGTCGAGCAGTACTTC; CDR3 protein: CASSPGGVEQYF
V gene: TRBV29-1; D gene: NA; clone size: few; J gene: TRBJ1-1; CDR3 DNA: TGCAGCGTTGGCGGAATCACTGAAGCTTTCTTT; CDR3 protein: CSVGGITEAFF
V gene: TRBV11-2; D gene: NA; clone size: few; J gene: TRBJ2-1; CDR3 DNA: TGTGCCAGCAGCTTGGGCCAAGGGGCCTACAATGAGCAGTTCTTC; CDR3 protein: CASSLGQGAYNEQFF
V gene: TRBV15; D gene: NA; clone size: NA; J gene: TRBJ1-4; CDR3 DNA: TGTGCCACCAGCAGAGATCCAGGGTCCGTGGGTGAAAAACTGTTTTTT; CDR3 protein: CATSRDPGSVGEKLFF
V gene: TRBV27; D gene: NA; clone size: few; J gene: TRBJ2-6; CDR3 DNA: TGTGCCAGCAGGATACTAGGTTCTGGGGCCAACGTCCTGACTTTC; CDR3 protein: CASRILGSGANVLTF
V gene: TRBV7-2; D gene: NA; clone size: many; J gene: TRBJ2-3; CDR3 DNA: TGTGCCAGCACCGCGAGCGCAGATACGCAGTATTTT; CDR3 protein: CASTASADTQYF
V gene: TRBV14; D gene: NA; clone size: many; J gene: TRBJ1-2; CDR3 DNA: TGTGCCAGCAGCCAAGAGGAGTATGGCTACACCTTC; CDR3 protein: CASSQEEYGYTF
V gene: TRBV11-1; D gene: NA; clone size: few; J gene: TRBJ2-3; CDR3 DNA: TGTGCCAGCAGCTTGGGACACTCGAGCACAGATACGCAGTATTTT; CDR3 protein: CASSLGHSSTDTQYF
V gene: TRBV27; D gene: TRBD1; clone size: NA; J gene: TRBJ1-5; CDR3 DNA: TGTGCCAGCAATATCAGGGGGCCTAGTCAGCCCCAGCATTTT; CDR3 protein: CASNIRGPSQPQHF
V gene: TRBV18; D gene: NA; clone size: NA; J gene: TRBJ2-1; CDR3 DNA: TGTGCCAGCTCACGGAACCGAGTACAGGGCGCTCCCAATGAGCAGTTCTTC; CDR3 protein: CASSRNRVQGAPNEQFF
V gene: TRBV7-6; D gene: NA; clone size: few; J gene: TRBJ1-6; CDR3 DNA: TGTGCCAGCAGCTTAGCCGGAGGGCCTTTGGATTCACCCCTCCACTTT; CDR3 protein: CASSLAGGPLDSPLHF
V gene: TRBV6-5; D gene: TRBD1; clone size: few; J gene: TRBJ2-7; CDR3 DNA: TGTGCCAGCAGTTCCGGACAGGGGAGGTACGAGCAGTACTTC; CDR3 protein: CASSSGQGRYEQYF